The present T cell receptor beta chain was sequenced within a study of T cell responses to AZD1222 COVID-19 vaccine. In regard to this clone: Antigen specificity is unknown.

Generated by immunoSEQ multiplex PCR, the TCRdb table keeps only in-frame clones and is missing some. This table has approximately 140,000 clones, about 91% appearing once. CDR1 KGHSH and CDR2 LQKENI come from the germline V gene. This CDR3 has 16 amino acids. V was shortened by 0 bases and J by 4 bases, with 12 bases between the two germline ends. The study's findings and limits: After the peak T cell response, and only then, were repertoires sampled. Baseline serology detected seropositivity in only six or seven AZD1222 recipients.

This specimen consisted of peripheral blood, obtained 28 days after the second AZD1222 dose. This receptor was identified in an adult who received the AZD1222 COVID-19 vaccine. The chain combines TRBV18 with TRBJ2-2; D remains ambiguous. Written as DNA, the CDR3 is TGTGCCAGCTCACCACCCATGACCCTACGCACCGGGGAGCTGTTTTTT. Translated, it gives CASSPPMTLRTGELFF.